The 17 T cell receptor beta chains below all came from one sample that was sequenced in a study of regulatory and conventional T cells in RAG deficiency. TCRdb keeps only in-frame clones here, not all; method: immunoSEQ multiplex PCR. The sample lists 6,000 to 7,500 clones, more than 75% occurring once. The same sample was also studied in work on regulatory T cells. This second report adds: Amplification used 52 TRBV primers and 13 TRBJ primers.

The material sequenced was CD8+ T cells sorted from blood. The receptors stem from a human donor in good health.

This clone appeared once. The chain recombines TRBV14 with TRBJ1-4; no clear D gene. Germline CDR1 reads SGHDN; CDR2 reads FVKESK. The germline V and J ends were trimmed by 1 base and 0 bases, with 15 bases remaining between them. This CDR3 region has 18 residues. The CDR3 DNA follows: TGTGCCAGCAGCCAAGGGGTGTTACTCCCAGCAACTAATGAAAAACTGTTTTTT. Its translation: CASSQGVLLPATNEKLFF. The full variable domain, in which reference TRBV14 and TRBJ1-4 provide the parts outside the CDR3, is EAGVTQFPSHSVIEKGQTVTLRCDPISGHDNLYWYRRVMGKEIKFLLHFVKESKQDESGMPNNRFLAERTGGTYSTLKVQPAELEDSGVYFCASSQGVLLPATNEKLFFGSGTQLSVL.

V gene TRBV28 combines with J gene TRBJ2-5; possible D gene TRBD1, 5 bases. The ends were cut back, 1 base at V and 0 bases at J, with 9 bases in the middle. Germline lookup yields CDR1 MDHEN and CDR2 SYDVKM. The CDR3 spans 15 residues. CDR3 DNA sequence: TGTGCCAGCAGTTTATCCAGGGCGAACCAAGAGACCCAGTACTTC. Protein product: CASSLSRANQETQYF.

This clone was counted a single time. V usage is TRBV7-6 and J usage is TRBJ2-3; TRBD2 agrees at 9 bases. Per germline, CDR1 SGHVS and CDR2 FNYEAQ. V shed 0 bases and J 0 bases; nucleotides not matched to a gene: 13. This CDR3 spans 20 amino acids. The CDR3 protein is CASSLAIYRAGGRSTDTQYF. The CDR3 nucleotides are TGTGCCAGCAGCTTAGCGATCTATCGGGCGGGGGGGCGGAGCACAGATACGCAGTATTTT.

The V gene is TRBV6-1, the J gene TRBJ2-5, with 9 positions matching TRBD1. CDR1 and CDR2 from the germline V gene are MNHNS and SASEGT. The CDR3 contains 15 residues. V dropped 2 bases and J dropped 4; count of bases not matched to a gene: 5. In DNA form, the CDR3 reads TGTGCCAGCAGTGAATTTACAGGGGGCATAGAGACCCAGTACTTC. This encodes CASSEFTGGIETQYF.

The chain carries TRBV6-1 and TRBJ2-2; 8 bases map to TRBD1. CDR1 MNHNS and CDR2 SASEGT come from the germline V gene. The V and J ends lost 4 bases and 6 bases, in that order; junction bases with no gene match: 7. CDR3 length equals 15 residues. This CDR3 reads CASSVAGGSSGELFF. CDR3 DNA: TGTGCCAGCAGTGTGGCAGGGGGCTCCTCCGGGGAGCTGTTTTTT.

The CDR3 DNA reads TGTGCCAGCAGCACAAGTGGTGGGACATTACCCTACGAGCAGTACTTC. Its protein product is CASSTSGGTLPYEQYF. The V gene is TRBV9, the J gene TRBJ2-7; D may be TRBD1 (6 bases). CDR1 is SGDLS and CDR2 is YYNGEE in the germline V gene. The CDR3 has 16 amino acids. Trimming left V 4 bases short and J 2 bases short, with 19 bases between. The complete variable domain, with remaining parts taken from reference TRBV9 and TRBJ2-7, reads DSGVTQTPKHLITATGQRVTLRCSPRSGDLSVYWYQQSLDQGLQFLIQYYNGEERAKGNILERFSAQQFPDLHSELNLSSLELGDSALYFCASSTSGGTLPYEQYFGPGTRLTVT.

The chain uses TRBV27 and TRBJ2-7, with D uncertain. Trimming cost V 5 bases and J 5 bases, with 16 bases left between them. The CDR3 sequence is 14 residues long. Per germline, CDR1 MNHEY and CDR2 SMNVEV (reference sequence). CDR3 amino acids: CASSLPGPENEQYF. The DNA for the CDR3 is TGTGCCAGCAGTCTTCCGGGCCCAGAAAACGAGCAGTACTTC.

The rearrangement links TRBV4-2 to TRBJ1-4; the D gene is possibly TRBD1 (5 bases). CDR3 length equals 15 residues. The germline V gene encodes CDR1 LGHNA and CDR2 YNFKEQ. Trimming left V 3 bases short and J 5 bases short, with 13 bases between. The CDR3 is CASSHYDSPNEKLFF. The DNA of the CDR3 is TGTGCCAGCAGCCACTACGACAGCCCAAATGAAAAACTGTTTTTT.

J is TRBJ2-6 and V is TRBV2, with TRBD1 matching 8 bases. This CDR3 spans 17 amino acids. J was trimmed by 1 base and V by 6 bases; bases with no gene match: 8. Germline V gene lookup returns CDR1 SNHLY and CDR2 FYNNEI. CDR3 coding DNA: TGTGCCAGCAGGGAACAGGGGGTCGCTTCTGGGGCCAACGTCCTGACTTTC. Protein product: CASREQGVASGANVLTF.

CDR3 region: CASSNLEPYEQYF. CDR3 sequence (DNA): TGTGCCAGCAGTAACCTTGAGCCGTACGAGCAGTACTTC. V usage is TRBV6-1 and J usage is TRBJ2-7; no firm D call. The V end was cut by 5 bases, the J end by 4 bases, with 12 bases between. This CDR3 spans 13 amino acids. CDR1 MNHNS and CDR2 SASEGT come from the germline V gene.

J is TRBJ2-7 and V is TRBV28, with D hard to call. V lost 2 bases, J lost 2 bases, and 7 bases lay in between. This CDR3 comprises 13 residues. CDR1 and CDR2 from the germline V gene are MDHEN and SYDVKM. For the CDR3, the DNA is TGTGCCAGCAGTTTAGTCGAAACCTACGAGCAGTACTTC. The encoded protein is CASSLVETYEQYF.

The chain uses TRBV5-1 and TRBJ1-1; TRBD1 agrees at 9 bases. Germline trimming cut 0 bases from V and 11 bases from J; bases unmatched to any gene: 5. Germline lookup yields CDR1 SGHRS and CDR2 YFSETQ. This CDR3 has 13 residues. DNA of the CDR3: TGCGCCAGCAGCTTGGGACAGGGGGTGTTGGCTTTCTTT. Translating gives CASSLGQGVLAFF. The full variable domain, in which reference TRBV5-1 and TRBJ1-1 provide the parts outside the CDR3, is KAGVTQTPRYLIKTRGQQVTLSCSPISGHRSVSWYQQTPGQGLQFLFEYFSETQRNKGNFPGRFSGRQFSNSRSEMNVSTLELGDSALYLCASSLGQGVLAFFGQGTRLTVV.

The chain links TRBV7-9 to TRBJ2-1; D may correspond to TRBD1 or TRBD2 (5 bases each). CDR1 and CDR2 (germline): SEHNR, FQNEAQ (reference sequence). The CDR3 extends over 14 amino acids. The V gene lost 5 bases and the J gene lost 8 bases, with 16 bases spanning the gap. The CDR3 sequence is CASSRGPQVDEQFF. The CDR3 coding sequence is TGTGCCAGCAGCCGGGGACCTCAGGTGGATGAGCAGTTCTTC. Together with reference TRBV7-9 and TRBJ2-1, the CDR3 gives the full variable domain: DTGVSQNPRHKITKRGQNVTFRCDPISEHNRLYWYRQTLGQGPEFLTYFQNEAQLEKSRLLSDRFSAERPKGSFSTLEIQRTEQGDSAMYLCASSRGPQVDEQFFGPGTRLTVL.

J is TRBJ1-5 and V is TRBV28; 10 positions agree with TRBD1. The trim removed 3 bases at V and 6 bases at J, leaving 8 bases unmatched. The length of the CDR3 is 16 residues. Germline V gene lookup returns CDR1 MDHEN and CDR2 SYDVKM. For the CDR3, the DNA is TGTGCCAGCAGTTTGGGACAGGGGACCCTTTTTCAGCCCCAGCATTTT. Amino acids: CASSLGQGTLFQPQHF.

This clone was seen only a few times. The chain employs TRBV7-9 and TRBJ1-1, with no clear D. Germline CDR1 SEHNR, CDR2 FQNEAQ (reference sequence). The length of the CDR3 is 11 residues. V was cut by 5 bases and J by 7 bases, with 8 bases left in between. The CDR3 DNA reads TGTGCCAGCAGCCCTAGTGGTGAAGCTTTCTTT. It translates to CASSPSGEAFF.

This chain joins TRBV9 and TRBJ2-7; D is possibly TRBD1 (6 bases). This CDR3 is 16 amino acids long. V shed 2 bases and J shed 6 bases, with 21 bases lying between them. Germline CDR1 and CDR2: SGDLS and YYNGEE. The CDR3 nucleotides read TGTGCCAGCAGCGTGTCTGTAACAGGGTTGGACGGCGAGCAGTACTTC. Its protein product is CASSVSVTGLDGEQYF.

CDR3 sequence: CASSEQGLIYGYTF. In nucleotides, the CDR3 is TGTGCCAGCAGCGAACAGGGATTGATCTATGGCTACACCTTC. The rearrangement links TRBV13 to TRBJ1-2, with D possibly being TRBD1 (6 bases). This CDR3 has 14 amino acids. Germline values: CDR1 PRHDT, CDR2 FYEKMQ (reference sequence). V lost 5 bases and J 4 bases, leaving 14 bases between the germline ends.